A selection of T cell receptor beta chains follows, all from one sample in a study of T cells in Graves' hyperthyroidism and ophthalmopathy. TCRdb re-analysed the multiplex PCR reads in MiXCR, keeping a single row per CDR3 protein. Of 450,000 to 650,000 distinct CDR3 sequences in the sample, about 14% are singletons; the top ten hold around 7%. Sequencing was done on a sample of blood. The receptors come from a young woman with Graves' ophthalmopathy. Each CDR3 is given with its conserved first and last residue. A D gene is named only where the DNA matches it firmly. Where a row states a size, it is once, few, many or the class of an expanded clone; other rows omit it.

. TRBJ1-2 TRBV28 many TGTGCCAGCAGTTTAGGGTTTGGCTACACCTTC CASSLGFGYTF
. TRBJ2-5 TRBV12-3/TRBV12-4 many TGTGCCAGCAATCCAAGAGGGGGCCAAGAGACCCAGTACTTC CASNPRGGQETQYF
. TRBJ1-5 TRBV7-2 many TGTGCCAGCAGCTTACTGGGGGTGCGACAGCCCCAGCATTTT CASSLLGVRQPQHF
. TRBJ2-4 TRBV9 . TGTGCCAGCAGCGCACAGGGGAGGGCCAAAAACATTCAGTACTTC CASSAQGRAKNIQYF
. TRBJ2-7 TRBV20-1 many TGCAGTGCTAGAGATGGTACCGCCTACGAGCAGTACTTC CSARDGTAYEQYF
TRBD1 TRBJ1-5 TRBV28 many TGTGCCAGCAGTTTAGGAGACAGGGCCAATCAGCCCCAGCATTTT CASSLGDRANQPQHF
. TRBJ1-6 TRBV5-1 many TGCGCCAGCAGCTTAACAGGGATGGGTGATTCACCCCTCCACTTT CASSLTGMGDSPLHF
TRBD1 TRBJ2-7 TRBV11-3 many TGTGCCAGCGGCCAGGGACAGGGACCCCCCTACGAGCAGTACTTC CASGQGQGPPYEQYF
. TRBJ1-2 TRBV7-9 . TGTGCCAGCAGCTTAGTGCGACTATCCGGTCATGGCTACACCTTC CASSLVRLSGHGYTF
TRBD1 TRBJ2-1 TRBV27 once TGTGCCAGCAGTCCTTTGGACAGGGGCTACAATGAGCAGTTCTTC CASSPLDRGYNEQFF
. TRBJ1-3 TRBV2 many TGTGCCAGCGAAGGGGCCCACTCTGGAAACACCATATATTTT CASEGAHSGNTIYF
. TRBJ2-7 TRBV20-1 . TGCAGTGCAACGCCCCCAGCGACAAGGTCCATCTACGAGCAGTACTTC CSATPPATRSIYEQYF
TRBD1 TRBJ2-5 TRBV6-1 many TGTGCCAGCACTTCTGCGCCGGGACAGCAAGAGACCCAGTACTTC CASTSAPGQQETQYF
. TRBJ2-7 TRBV7-9 many TGTGCCAGCAGCTTCGAGGGAGTACCACCCTCCTACGAGCAGTACTTC CASSFEGVPPSYEQYF
. TRBJ2-5 TRBV27 many TGTGCCAGCAGTTTGACCGCCGGGTGGACCCAGTACTTC CASSLTAGWTQYF
. TRBJ1-1 TRBV27 many TGTGCCAGCAGTTGGGGGGGGACGAACACTGAAGCTTTCTTT CASSWGGTNTEAFF
. TRBJ1-1 TRBV18 few TGTGCCAGCTCACCCGGGGCCGACGGAGGTAACACTGAAGCTTTCTTT CASSPGADGGNTEAFF
. TRBJ2-7 TRBV19 . TGTGCCAGTAGTATTTGGGGGTCCGGAGAGCAGTACTTC CASSIWGSGEQYF
TRBD1 TRBJ2-3 TRBV2 many TGTGCCACCTCTTCCCAGGGGGCGCGGACAGATACGCAGTATTTT CATSSQGARTDTQYF
TRBD2 TRBJ2-7 TRBV7-9 many TGTGCCAGCAGCCCGATGACTAGCGGGACGTACGAGCAGTACTTC CASSPMTSGTYEQYF
. TRBJ2-5 TRBV6-5 many TGTGCCAGCAGTTACCCCAAACTGTTCAACAGGAATCAAGAGACCCAGTACTTC CASSYPKLFNRNQETQYF
TRBD1 TRBJ1-1 TRBV5-1 many TGCGCCAGCAGCATGGGGACAGGGGACACTGAAGCTTTCTTT CASSMGTGDTEAFF
TRBD1 TRBJ1-1 TRBV9 many TGTGCCAGCAGCGTAGAGGGACAGGGGCCCACTGAAGCTTTCTTT CASSVEGQGPTEAFF
. TRBJ1-2 TRBV7-2 many TGTGCCAGCAGCTCTTCAGAAACGGACAGCCTTAACTATGGCTACACCTTC CASSSSETDSLNYGYTF
. TRBJ1-6 TRBV19 . TGTGCCAGTAGCCCGGGTCGCACCTCACCCCTCCACTTT CASSPGRTSPLHF
TRBD1 TRBJ1-2 TRBV5-1 . TGCGCCAGCAGCAGGACAGGGGCCGACTATGGCTACACCTTC CASSRTGADYGYTF
TRBD2 TRBJ2-1 TRBV19 few TGTGCCAGTAGTATAGGCGTTACTAGCGGGAGTCTTAATGAGCAGTTCTTC CASSIGVTSGSLNEQFF
TRBD2 TRBJ2-3 TRBV5-1 many TGCGCCAGCAGCTTGGACCTAGCGGGAGGGGCCACAGATACGCAGTATTTT CASSLDLAGGATDTQYF
TRBD1 TRBJ2-2 TRBV6-2/TRBV6-3 few TGTGCCAGCAATCCCGGGACAGGCACCGGGGAGCTGTTTTTT CASNPGTGTGELFF
. TRBJ2-3 TRBV5-4 few TGTGCCAGCAGCTTAACCCCGACAGTAGAGGATACGCAGTATTTT CASSLTPTVEDTQYF
TRBD2 TRBJ2-1 TRBV5-5 . TGTGCCAGCAGCTTGAAATGGACTAGCGGGAGGACCCACAATGAGCAGTTCTTC CASSLKWTSGRTHNEQFF
TRBD2 TRBJ2-3 TRBV7-9 many TGTGCCAGCAGCGAAATTAGCGGGATAATAACAGATACGCAGTATTTT CASSEISGIITDTQYF